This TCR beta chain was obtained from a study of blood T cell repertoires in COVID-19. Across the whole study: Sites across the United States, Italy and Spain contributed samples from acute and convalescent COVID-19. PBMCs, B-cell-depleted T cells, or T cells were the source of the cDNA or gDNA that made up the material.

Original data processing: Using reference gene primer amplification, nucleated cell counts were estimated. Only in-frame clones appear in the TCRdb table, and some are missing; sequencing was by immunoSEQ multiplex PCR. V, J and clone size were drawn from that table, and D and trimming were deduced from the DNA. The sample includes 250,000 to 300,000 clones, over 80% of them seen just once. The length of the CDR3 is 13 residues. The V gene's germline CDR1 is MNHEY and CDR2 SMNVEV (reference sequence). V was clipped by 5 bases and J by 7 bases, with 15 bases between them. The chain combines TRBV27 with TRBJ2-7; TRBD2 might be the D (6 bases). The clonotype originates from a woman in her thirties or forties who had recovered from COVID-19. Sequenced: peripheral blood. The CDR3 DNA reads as TGTGCCAGCAGTGCGGGCTTTGGAGGGGAGCAGTACTTC. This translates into CASSAGFGGEQYF.